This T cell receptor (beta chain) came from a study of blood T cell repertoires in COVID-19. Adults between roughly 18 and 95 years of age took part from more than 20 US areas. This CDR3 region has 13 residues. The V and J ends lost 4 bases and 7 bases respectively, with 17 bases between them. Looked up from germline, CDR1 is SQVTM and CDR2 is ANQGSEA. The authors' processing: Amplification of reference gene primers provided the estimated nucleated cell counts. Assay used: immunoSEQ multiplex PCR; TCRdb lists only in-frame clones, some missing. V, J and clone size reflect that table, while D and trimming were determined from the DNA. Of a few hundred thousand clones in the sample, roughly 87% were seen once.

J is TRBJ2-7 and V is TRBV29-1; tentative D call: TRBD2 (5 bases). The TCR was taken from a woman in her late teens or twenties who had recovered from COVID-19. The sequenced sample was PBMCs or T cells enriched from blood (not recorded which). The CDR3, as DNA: TGCAGCGTTGCCCAAATAGGTCCGGGGGAGCAGTACTTC. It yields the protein CSVAQIGPGEQYF.